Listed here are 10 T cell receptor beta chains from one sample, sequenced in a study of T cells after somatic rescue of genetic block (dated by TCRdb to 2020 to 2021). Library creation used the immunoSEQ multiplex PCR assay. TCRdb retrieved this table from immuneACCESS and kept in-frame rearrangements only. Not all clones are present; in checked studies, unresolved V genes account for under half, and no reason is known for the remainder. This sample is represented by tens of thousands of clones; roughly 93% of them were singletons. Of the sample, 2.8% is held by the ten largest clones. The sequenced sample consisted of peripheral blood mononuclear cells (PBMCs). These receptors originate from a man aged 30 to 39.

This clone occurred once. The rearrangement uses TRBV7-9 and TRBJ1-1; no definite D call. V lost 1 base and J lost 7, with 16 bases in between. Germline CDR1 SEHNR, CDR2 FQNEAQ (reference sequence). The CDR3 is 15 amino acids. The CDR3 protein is CASSLVSARRGEAFF. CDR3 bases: TGTGCCAGCAGCTTAGTGTCAGCCCGACGCGGTGAAGCTTTCTTT.

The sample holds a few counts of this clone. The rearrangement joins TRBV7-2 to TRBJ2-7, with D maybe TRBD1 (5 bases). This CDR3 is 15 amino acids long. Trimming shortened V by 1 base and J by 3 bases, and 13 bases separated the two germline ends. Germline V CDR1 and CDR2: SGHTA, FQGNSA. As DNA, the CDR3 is TGTGCCAGCAGCTTAGGTGTAGGGGCCATCTACGAGCAGTACTTC. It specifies CASSLGVGAIYEQYF.

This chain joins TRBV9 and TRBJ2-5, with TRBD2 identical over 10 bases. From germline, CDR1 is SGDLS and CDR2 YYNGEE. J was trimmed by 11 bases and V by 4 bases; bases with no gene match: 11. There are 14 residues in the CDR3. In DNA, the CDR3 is TGTGCCAGCAGCACAGCGGGAGGGCCGAGGGAGCAGTACTTC. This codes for CASSTAGGPREQYF.

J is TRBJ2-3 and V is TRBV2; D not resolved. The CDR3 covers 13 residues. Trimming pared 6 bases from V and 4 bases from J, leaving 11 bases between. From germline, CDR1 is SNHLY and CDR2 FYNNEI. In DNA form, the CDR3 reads TGTGCCAGCAGCGACCTGGGCCCAGATACGCAGTATTTT. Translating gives CASSDLGPDTQYF.

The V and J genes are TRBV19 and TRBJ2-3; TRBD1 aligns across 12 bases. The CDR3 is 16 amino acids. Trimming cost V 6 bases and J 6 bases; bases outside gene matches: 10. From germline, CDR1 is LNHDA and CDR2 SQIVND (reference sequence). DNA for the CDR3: TGTGCCAGTAGGACACCGGGACAGGGGGCGCGGGATACGCAGTATTTT. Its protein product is CASRTPGQGARDTQYF. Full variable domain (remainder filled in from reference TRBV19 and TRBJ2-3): DGGITQSPKYLFRKEGQNVTLSCEQNLNHDAMYWYRQDPGQGLRLIYYSQIVNDFQKGDIAEGYSVSREKKESFPLTVTSAQKNPTAFYLCASRTPGQGARDTQYFGPGTRLTVL.

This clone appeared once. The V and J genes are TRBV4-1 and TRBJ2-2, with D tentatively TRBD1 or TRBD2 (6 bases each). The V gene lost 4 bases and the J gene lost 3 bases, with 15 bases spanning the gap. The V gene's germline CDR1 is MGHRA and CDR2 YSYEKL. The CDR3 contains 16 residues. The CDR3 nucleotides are TGCGCCAGCAGCCTAGGGGGGTTCGCAGACACCGGGGAGCTGTTTTTT. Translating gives CASSLGGFADTGELFF.

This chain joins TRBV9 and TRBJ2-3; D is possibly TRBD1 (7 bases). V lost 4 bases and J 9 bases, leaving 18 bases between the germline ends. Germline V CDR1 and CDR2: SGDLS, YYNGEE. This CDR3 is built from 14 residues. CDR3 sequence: CASSLTQGGSTQYF. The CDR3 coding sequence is TGTGCCAGCAGCCTAACCCAGGGGGGCTCAACGCAGTATTTT.

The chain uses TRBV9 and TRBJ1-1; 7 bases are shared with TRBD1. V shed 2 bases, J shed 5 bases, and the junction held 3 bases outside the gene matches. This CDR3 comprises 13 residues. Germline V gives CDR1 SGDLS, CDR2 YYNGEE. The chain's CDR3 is CASSVGQTTEAFF. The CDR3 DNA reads TGTGCCAGCAGCGTGGGACAGACTACTGAAGCTTTCTTT. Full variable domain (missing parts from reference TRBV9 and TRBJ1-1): DSGVTQTPKHLITATGQRVTLRCSPRSGDLSVYWYQQSLDQGLQFLIQYYNGEERAKGNILERFSAQQFPDLHSELNLSSLELGDSALYFCASSVGQTTEAFFGQGTRLTVV.

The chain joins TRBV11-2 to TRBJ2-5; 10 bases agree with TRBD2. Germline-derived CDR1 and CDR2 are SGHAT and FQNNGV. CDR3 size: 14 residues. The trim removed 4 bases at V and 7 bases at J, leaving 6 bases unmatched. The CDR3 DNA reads TGTGCCAGCAGCTCACTAGCGGGGATTGGGACCCAGTACTTC. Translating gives CASSSLAGIGTQYF.

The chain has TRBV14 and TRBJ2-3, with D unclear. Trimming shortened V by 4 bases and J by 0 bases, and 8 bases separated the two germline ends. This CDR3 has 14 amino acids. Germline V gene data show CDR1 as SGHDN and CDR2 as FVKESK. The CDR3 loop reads CASSLSGSTDTQYF. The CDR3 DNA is TGTGCCAGCAGCCTCTCGGGTAGCACAGATACGCAGTATTTT.